The rows below give T cell receptor beta chains drawn from one sample of a study of CD8 T cells in Susac syndrome. Each CDR3 protein is one row after TCRdb ran MiXCR on the immunoSEQ multiplex PCR reads. This table has some 150,000 distinct CDR3 sequences, just under 95% appearing once. The sample was CD4+ T cells from PBMCs. The receptor set was obtained from a human donor with Susac syndrome. The conserved cysteine and the conserved F or W are not part of the CDR3 here. The D gene is left open where the match is weak.

D	V	J	CDR3
.	TRBV29-1	TRBJ2-3	SVTPASDTQY
.	TRBV21-1	TRBJ2-6	ASSKEVPGPGRLEANVLT
.	TRBV4-2	TRBJ2-7	ASSQDLTPSGSYEQY
TRBD1	TRBV5-1	TRBJ1-1	ASSLGQGGTEAF
TRBD1	TRBV29-1	TRBJ1-2	SADLAGQGGYGYT
TRBD2	TRBV13	TRBJ2-5	ASSPGLAETLEETQY
TRBD1	TRBV25-1	TRBJ2-4	ASSSGQGDPGNIQY
.	TRBV15	TRBJ1-2	ATSRDMANYGYT
.	TRBV14	TRBJ1-6	ASSQSGYSYNSPLH
TRBD1	TRBV7-9	TRBJ1-6	ASSLGQGDSPLH
.	TRBV5-8	TRBJ1-4	ASSFTGMGYEKLF
TRBD2	TRBV30	TRBJ2-4	AWSAGLAGGNIQY
TRBD1	TRBV20-1	TRBJ1-5	SARGGTGVYQPQH
.	TRBV9	TRBJ2-2	ASGQHTGELF
.	TRBV28	TRBJ2-3	ASTNSGEGTDTQY